This is a list of T cell receptor beta chains from one sample in a study of blood T cell repertoires in COVID-19. The assay was immunoSEQ multiplex PCR, and TCRdb's table has in-frame clones only and misses some. The data contain about 250,000 clones, roughly 84% of them seen just once; the ten biggest clones take up about 3.5%. Sequenced input: PBMCs or T cells enriched from blood (not recorded which). These receptors were taken from a man aged 45-60 years who had recovered from COVID-19. Both conserved end residues are part of each CDR3. The D gene is left open where the match is weak. Clone size is not always given. Where it is, it says once, few, many or a class for expanded clones.

size,J,D,V,length,CDR3,DNA
NA,TRBJ2-7,TRBD1,TRBV7-6,16,CASSLVRGQRSYEQYF,TGTGCCAGCAGCTTAGTTCGGGGACAGAGATCCTACGAGCAGTACTTC
NA,TRBJ2-1,NA,TRBV21-1,16,CASSLGGLAGGGEQFF,TGTGCCAGCAGCTTGGGGGGACTAGCGGGAGGAGGTGAGCAGTTCTTC
NA,TRBJ1-4,TRBD1,TRBV3-1/TRBV3-2,16,CASSLARARGQEKLFF,TGTGCCAGCAGTCTCGCACGTGCCAGGGGGCAAGAAAAACTGTTTTTT
NA,TRBJ1-2,TRBD1,TRBV10-2,15,CASSESSGGYYGYTF,TGCGCCAGCAGTGAGTCGTCAGGGGGCTACTATGGCTACACCTTC
NA,TRBJ1-1,TRBD1,TRBV18,22,CASSLRTKGSRQGLKNGTEAFF,TGTGCCAGCTCACTACGCACCAAGGGGAGTCGACAGGGATTAAAGAATGGCACTGAAGCTTTCTTT
NA,TRBJ1-1,NA,TRBV10-3,14,CAISWDKLNTEAFF,TGTGCCATCAGTTGGGACAAGTTGAACACTGAAGCTTTCTTT
NA,TRBJ1-1,TRBD1,TRBV3-1/TRBV3-2,13,CASSHPRGQAAFF,TGTGCCAGCAGCCACCCCAGGGGGCAAGCAGCTTTCTTT
NA,TRBJ2-1,TRBD2,TRBV4-2,15,CASSQDLAGTNEQFF,TGTGCCAGCAGCCAAGACCTAGCGGGTACCAATGAGCAGTTCTTC
NA,TRBJ2-3,TRBD1,TRBV24-1,16,CATSETGGGSTDTQYF,TGTGCCACCAGTGAGACAGGGGGCGGAAGCACAGATACGCAGTATTTT
NA,TRBJ1-1,NA,TRBV12-3/TRBV12-4,12,CASSLEPGGAFF,TGTGCCAGCAGTTTAGAGCCGGGGGGAGCTTTCTTT
NA,TRBJ2-1,NA,TRBV19,14,CARGGGGFYNEQFF,TGTGCCCGAGGTGGCGGGGGCTTCTACAATGAGCAGTTCTTC
NA,TRBJ1-6,NA,TRBV6-5,15,CASSMSAGWNSPLHF,TGTGCCAGCAGCATGAGCGCAGGGTGGAATTCACCCCTCCACTTT
NA,TRBJ1-5,TRBD1,TRBV18,15,CASSPRGGNNQPQHF,TGTGCCAGCTCACCACGAGGGGGCAACAATCAGCCCCAGCATTTT
NA,TRBJ2-7,TRBD2,TRBV5-4,15,CASSLGLAGVYEQYF,TGTGCCAGCAGCTTGGGACTAGCGGGAGTATACGAGCAGTACTTC
NA,TRBJ2-1,TRBD2,TRBV9,17,CASSVQLRSGDYNEQFF,TGTGCCAGCAGCGTACAGCTTCGGAGCGGGGACTACAATGAGCAGTTCTTC
NA,TRBJ1-1,TRBD1,TRBV6-1,16,CASSGNLGTGRTEAFF,TGTGCCAGCAGTGGAAATCTTGGGACAGGGAGAACTGAAGCTTTCTTT
few,TRBJ1-2,NA,TRBV29-1,15,CSVSVYRDTNYGYTF,TGCAGCGTTTCTGTCTACAGGGATACTAACTATGGCTACACCTTC
NA,TRBJ1-3,TRBD1,TRBV18,15,CASSRAGTGTDTIYF,TGTGCCAGCTCACGAGCCGGGACAGGGACGGACACCATATATTTT
NA,TRBJ2-7,TRBD2,TRBV20-1,16,CSASDLKREGGHEQYF,TGCAGTGCTAGTGATCTCAAGCGGGAGGGTGGCCACGAGCAGTACTTC
NA,TRBJ2-5,NA,TRBV19,13,CASSPDYQETQYF,TGTGCCAGTAGTCCGGACTATCAAGAGACCCAGTACTTC
NA,TRBJ1-2,NA,TRBV4-1,15,CASRPQERGDYGYTF,TGCGCCAGCAGACCACAGGAGCGCGGGGACTATGGCTACACCTTC
NA,TRBJ1-2,NA,TRBV5-4,14,CASSGGAPPEGYTF,TGTGCCAGCAGTGGGGGGGCTCCCCCGGAGGGCTACACCTTC
NA,TRBJ1-3,NA,TRBV7-9,16,CASRRPGQSSGNTIYF,TGTGCCAGCAGACGACCGGGACAATCCTCTGGAAACACCATATATTTT
NA,TRBJ2-5,NA,TRBV15,16,CATSRGHGGLGETQYF,TGTGCCACCAGCAGGGGGCATGGCGGTTTGGGAGAGACCCAGTACTTC
NA,TRBJ2-1,NA,TRBV9,13,CASSVVRICEQFF,TGTGCCAGCAGCGTAGTCAGGATTTGCGAGCAGTTCTTC
NA,TRBJ2-1,TRBD1,TRBV5-1,15,CASSFAGTGYNEQFF,TGCGCCAGCAGCTTCGCCGGGACAGGGTACAATGAGCAGTTCTTC
NA,TRBJ1-1,TRBD1,TRBV7-9,13,CASSGQGDTEAFF,TGTGCCAGCAGCGGGCAGGGGGATACTGAAGCTTTCTTT
NA,TRBJ2-1,NA,TRBV7-3,12,CASSNTLGEQFF,TGTGCCAGCAGCAATACCCTAGGTGAGCAGTTCTTC
NA,TRBJ1-6,NA,TRBV3-1/TRBV3-2,15,CASSPRSGSESPLHF,TGTGCCAGCAGCCCCCGGTCCGGGAGTGAGTCACCCCTCCACTTT
NA,TRBJ1-5,NA,TRBV6-5,15,CASSFYREPNQPQHF,TGTGCCAGCAGTTTCTACAGGGAGCCCAATCAGCCCCAGCATTTT
NA,TRBJ1-5,NA,TRBV15,15,CATSPAGFGNQPQHF,TGTGCCACCAGCCCGGCAGGGTTTGGCAATCAGCCCCAGCATTTT
NA,TRBJ2-5,NA,TRBV3-1/TRBV3-2,13,CASSPTVQETQYF,TGTGCCAGCAGCCCAACAGTCCAAGAGACCCAGTACTTC
NA,TRBJ1-2,NA,TRBV10-3,13,CAISVAGNYGYTF,TGTGCCATCAGTGTGGCGGGGAACTATGGCTACACCTTC
NA,TRBJ1-4,TRBD1,TRBV5-1,14,CASRTGTGNEKLFF,TGCGCCAGCAGGACCGGGACAGGGAATGAAAAACTGTTTTTT
NA,TRBJ2-7,NA,TRBV29-1,11,CSARTEGEQYF,TGCAGCGCAAGGACTGAAGGCGAGCAGTACTTC
NA,TRBJ1-1,NA,TRBV30,16,CAWRPIRDNGRTEAFF,TGTGCCTGGAGGCCGATCCGGGACAACGGGCGGACTGAAGCTTTCTTT
once,TRBJ2-7,TRBD2,TRBV7-8,16,CASRETWSSGGYEQYF,TGTGCCAGCAGAGAGACGTGGTCTAGCGGGGGCTACGAGCAGTACTTC
NA,TRBJ2-1,TRBD1,TRBV11-2,15,CASRRGQGAYNEQFF,TGTGCCAGCCGGAGGGGACAGGGGGCTTACAATGAGCAGTTCTTC
NA,TRBJ1-5,TRBD1,TRBV19,15,CASSTRQGHNQPQHF,TGTGCCAGTAGTACTCGACAGGGCCACAATCAGCCCCAGCATTTT
NA,TRBJ1-3,TRBD1,TRBV29-1,14,CSVHTGAAGNTIYF,TGCAGCGTACATACAGGGGCGGCGGGAAACACCATATATTTT
NA,TRBJ1-2,TRBD1,TRBV19,12,CASRGQDYGYTF,TGTGCCAGTAGGGGACAGGACTATGGCTACACCTTC
NA,TRBJ2-7,TRBD1,TRBV5-8,15,CASSRQGGGNYEQYF,TGTGCCAGCAGCCGACAGGGCGGTGGAAACTACGAGCAGTACTTC
NA,TRBJ1-1,NA,TRBV28,14,CASSPIDRNTEAFF,TGTGCCAGCAGTCCGATAGACAGGAACACTGAAGCTTTCTTT
once,TRBJ1-5,TRBD1,TRBV18,15,CASSPDRGFNQPQHF,TGTGCCAGCTCACCGGACAGGGGCTTCAATCAGCCCCAGCATTTT
once,TRBJ1-2,TRBD1,TRBV28,15,CASSIGTVSNYGYTF,TGTGCCAGCAGCATCGGGACAGTATCTAACTATGGCTACACCTTC
NA,TRBJ2-3,TRBD2,TRBV7-9,15,CASSPGTTNTDTQYF,TGTGCCAGCAGCCCCGGGACTACAAACACAGATACGCAGTATTTT
NA,TRBJ1-2,NA,TRBV12-5,14,CASGLVGGNYGYTF,TGTGCTAGTGGTTTGGTAGGGGGAAACTATGGCTACACCTTC
NA,TRBJ2-7,NA,TRBV5-4,16,CASSAPGTRTSYEQYF,TGTGCCAGCAGCGCCCCCGGGACACGAACCTCCTACGAGCAGTACTTC
once,TRBJ2-7,TRBD1,TRBV2,15,CASSEDRDREYEQYF,TGTGCCAGCAGTGAAGACCGGGACAGGGAATACGAGCAGTACTTC